This TCR beta chain was identified in a study of human T cells and chemical hapten exposure. Broader study findings: The number of TCRs above 1 in 1000 frequency did not change after DPC sensitization.

Documented time point: healthy volunteer bleed at 2 weeks. Unfractionated whole blood was the source of the extracted total RNA. V trimming: 4 bases; J trimming: 8 bases; junction bases outside the gene matches: 9. CDR1 MDHEN and CDR2 SYDVKM come from the germline V gene. CDR3 length: 15 amino acids. The library tagged each cDNA molecule with unique molecular identifiers. Authors' methods: Counts of TCRs in each sample centred on a median of approximately 100,000 and extended from approximately 21,000 to 630,000. TCRdb redid the calling of the RACE reads with MiXCR, one entry per CDR3 protein. The V and J calls were not made by the authors but by TCRdb's processing. The sample has tens of thousands of distinct CDR3 sequences, over 8% seen once; the top ten hold 2.5% to 3%. Turning to this clonotype: Its cognate antigen is unknown.

This receptor was identified in a female donor in good health. Some clones in this sample may be carry-over from other donors' samples. The chain employs TRBV28 and TRBJ1-4; the match to TRBD1 covers 8 bases. Specimen: whole blood. The CDR3 nucleotides are TGTGCCAGCAGTTCGCATCAGGGGGCAGAGGAAAAACTGTTTTTT. Its protein product is CASSSHQGAEEKLFF.